The source of this T cell receptor beta chain is a study of CD8+ T cells in alopecia areata. cDNA reverse transcribed from extracted RNA served as the sequencing template. Here immunoSEQ multiplex PCR was the method, and the copy in TCRdb shows in-frame clones only, minus some. The sample includes around 150,000 clones, about three fifths seen only once; the top ten take approximately 34%. Whole-study results and caveats: Scalp samples also yield sequences of resident alphabeta T cells from normal skin.

This clone was observed a single time. Its antigen is currently unknown. Germline V gives CDR1 SQVTM, CDR2 ANQGSEA. This CDR3 is 16 amino acids long. J gave up 0 bases and V 6 bases, and 9 bases lay outside the gene matches. The clonotype comes from a human donor in good health. Sample: CD8+ T cells sorted from blood. The rearrangement uses TRBV29-1 and TRBJ1-1; 11 positions agree with TRBD1. The CDR3 reads CSVRQGQGVMNTEAFF. In DNA, the CDR3 is TGCAGCGTCAGGCAGGGACAGGGGGTTATGAACACTGAAGCTTTCTTT.